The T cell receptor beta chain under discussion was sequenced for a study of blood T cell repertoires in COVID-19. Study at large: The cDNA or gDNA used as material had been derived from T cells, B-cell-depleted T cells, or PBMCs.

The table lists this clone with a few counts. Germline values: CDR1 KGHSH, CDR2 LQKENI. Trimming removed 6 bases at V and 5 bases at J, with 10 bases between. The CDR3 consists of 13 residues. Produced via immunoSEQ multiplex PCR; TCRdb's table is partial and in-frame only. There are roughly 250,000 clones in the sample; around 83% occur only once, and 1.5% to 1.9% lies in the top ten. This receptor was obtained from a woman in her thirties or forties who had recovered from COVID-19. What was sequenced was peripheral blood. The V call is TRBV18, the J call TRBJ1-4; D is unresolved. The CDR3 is CASSVGVNEKLFF. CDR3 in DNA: TGTGCCAGCTCGGTCGGTGTAAATGAAAAACTGTTTTTT.